This TCR beta chain emerged from a study of cytomegalovirus exposure and HLA in healthy donors. Study conclusions and caveats: In vitro confirmation showed three CMV-associated chains to be CMV antigen specific.

Primers: 60 Vbeta forward and 13 Jbeta reverse. Measured with immunoSEQ multiplex PCR; TCRdb has only the in-frame clones, and not every one. The sample includes 110,000 to 150,000 clones, roughly 68% of them seen just once. Each of the donors was a healthy bone marrow donor. Concerning this clone itself: Its antigen is unidentified.

CDR3 length: 15 amino acids. From germline, CDR1 is MDHEN and CDR2 SYDVKM. V was clipped by 1 base and J by 4 bases, with 13 bases between them. Source material: PBMCs. The rearrangement joins TRBV28 to TRBJ1-2; D may be TRBD1 (6 bases). This clonotype originated in a man aged 55 to 70 in good health and CMV-seronegative. CDR3 sequence (DNA): TGTGCCAGCAGTTTATCGAACAGGGTAGCCTATGGCTACACCTTC. Translating gives CASSLSNRVAYGYTF.